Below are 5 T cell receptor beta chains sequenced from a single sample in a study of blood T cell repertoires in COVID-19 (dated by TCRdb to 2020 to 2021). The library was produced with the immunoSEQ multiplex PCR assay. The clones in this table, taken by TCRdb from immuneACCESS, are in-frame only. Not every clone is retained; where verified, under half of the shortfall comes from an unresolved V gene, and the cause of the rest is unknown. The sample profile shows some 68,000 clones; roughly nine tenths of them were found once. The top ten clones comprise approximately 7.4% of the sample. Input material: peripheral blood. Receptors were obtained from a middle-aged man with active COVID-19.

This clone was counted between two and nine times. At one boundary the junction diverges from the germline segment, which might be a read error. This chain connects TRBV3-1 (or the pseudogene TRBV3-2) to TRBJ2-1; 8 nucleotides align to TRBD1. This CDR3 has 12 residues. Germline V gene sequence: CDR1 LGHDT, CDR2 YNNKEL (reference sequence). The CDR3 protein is CASSPLGQVRIF. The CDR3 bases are TGTGCCAGCAGCCCGTTGGGACAGGTCAGGATCTTC.

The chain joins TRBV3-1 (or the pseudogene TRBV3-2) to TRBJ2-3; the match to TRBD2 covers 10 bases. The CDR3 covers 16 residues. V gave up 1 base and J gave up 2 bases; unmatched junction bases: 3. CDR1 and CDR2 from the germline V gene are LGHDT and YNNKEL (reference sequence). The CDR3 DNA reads TGTGCCAGCAGCCAAGCAGCGGGGGGGCCCACAGATACGCAGTATTTT. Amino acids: CASSQAAGGPTDTQYF.

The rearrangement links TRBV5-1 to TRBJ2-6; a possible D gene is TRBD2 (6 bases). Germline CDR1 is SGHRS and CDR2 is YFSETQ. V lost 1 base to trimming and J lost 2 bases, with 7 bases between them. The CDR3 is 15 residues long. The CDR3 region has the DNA TGCGCCAGCAGCTTGTCGGGGGCTGGGGCCAACGTCCTGACTTTC. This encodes CASSLSGAGANVLTF.

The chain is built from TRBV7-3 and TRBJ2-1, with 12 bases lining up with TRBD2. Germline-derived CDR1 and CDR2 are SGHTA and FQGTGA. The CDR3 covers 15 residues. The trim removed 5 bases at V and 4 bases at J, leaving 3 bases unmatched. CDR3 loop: CASSLGLAGYNEQFF. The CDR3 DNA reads TGTGCCAGCAGCCTTGGACTAGCGGGATACAATGAGCAGTTCTTC.

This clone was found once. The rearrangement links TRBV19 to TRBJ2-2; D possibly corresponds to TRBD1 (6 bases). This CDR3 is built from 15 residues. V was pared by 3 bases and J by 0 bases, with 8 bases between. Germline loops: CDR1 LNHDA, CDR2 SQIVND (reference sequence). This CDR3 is CASSMWGPNTGELFF. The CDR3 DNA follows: TGTGCCAGTAGTATGTGGGGGCCGAACACCGGGGAGCTGTTTTTT.